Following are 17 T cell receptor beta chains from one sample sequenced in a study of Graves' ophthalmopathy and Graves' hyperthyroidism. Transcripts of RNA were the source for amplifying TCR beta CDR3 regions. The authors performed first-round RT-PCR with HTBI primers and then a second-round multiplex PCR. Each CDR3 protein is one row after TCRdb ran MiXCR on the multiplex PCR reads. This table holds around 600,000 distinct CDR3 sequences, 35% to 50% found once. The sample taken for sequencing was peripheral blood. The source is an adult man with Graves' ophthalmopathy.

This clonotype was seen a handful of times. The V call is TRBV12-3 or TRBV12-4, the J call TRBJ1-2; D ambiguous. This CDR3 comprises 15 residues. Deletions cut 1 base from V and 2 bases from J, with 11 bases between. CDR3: CASSLGAAKNYGYTF. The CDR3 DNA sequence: TGTGCCAGCAGTTTAGGGGCAGCCAAGAACTATGGCTACACCTTC.

CDR3 sequence: CSARDAGQGSDEQYF. In nucleotides, the CDR3 is TGCAGTGCTAGAGACGCGGGTCAGGGAAGCGACGAGCAGTACTTC. The chain links TRBV20-1 to TRBJ2-7; D could derive from TRBD1 or TRBD2 (5 bases each). CDR1 and CDR2 from the germline V gene are DFQATT and SNEGSKA (reference sequence). V was clipped by 0 bases and J by 5 bases, with 17 bases between them. The CDR3 contains 15 residues.

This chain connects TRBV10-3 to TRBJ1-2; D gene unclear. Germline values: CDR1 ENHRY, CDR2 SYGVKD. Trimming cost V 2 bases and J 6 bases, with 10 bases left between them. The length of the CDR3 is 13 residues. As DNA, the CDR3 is TGTGCCATCAGTGAGGTAGGTCAGGATGGCTACACCTTC. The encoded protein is CAISEVGQDGYTF.

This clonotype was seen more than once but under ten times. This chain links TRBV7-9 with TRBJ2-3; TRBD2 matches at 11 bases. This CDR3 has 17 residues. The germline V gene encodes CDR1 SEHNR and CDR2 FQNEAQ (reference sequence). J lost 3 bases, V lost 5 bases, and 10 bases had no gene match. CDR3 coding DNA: TGTGCCAGCAGCCTACCCACTAGCGGGAGTTTGACAGATACGCAGTATTTT. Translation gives CASSLPTSGSLTDTQYF.

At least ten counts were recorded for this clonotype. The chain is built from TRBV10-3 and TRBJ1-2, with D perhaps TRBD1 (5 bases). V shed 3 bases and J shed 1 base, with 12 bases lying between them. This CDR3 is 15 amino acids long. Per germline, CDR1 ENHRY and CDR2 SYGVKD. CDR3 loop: CAISDTGPLNYGYTF. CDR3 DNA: TGTGCCATCAGTGATACAGGTCCCCTTAACTATGGCTACACCTTC.

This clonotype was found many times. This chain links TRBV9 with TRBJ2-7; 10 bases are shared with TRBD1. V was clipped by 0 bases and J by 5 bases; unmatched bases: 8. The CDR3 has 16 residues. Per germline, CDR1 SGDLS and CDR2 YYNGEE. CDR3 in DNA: TGTGCCAGCAGCGTAGATGCGGGACAGGGGAACCACGAGCAGTACTTC. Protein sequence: CASSVDAGQGNHEQYF.

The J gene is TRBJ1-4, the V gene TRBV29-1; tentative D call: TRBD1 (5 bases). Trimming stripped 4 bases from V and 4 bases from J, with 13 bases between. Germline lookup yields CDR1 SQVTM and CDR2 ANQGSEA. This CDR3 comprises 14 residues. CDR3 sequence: CSVVWDGYNEKLFF. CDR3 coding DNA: TGCAGCGTTGTCTGGGACGGATATAATGAAAAACTGTTTTTT.

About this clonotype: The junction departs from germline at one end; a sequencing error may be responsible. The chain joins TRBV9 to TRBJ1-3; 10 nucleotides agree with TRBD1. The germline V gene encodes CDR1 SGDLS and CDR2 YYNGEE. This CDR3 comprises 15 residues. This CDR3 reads CASSVGQGSENTIYF. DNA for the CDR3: TGTGCCAGCAGCGTGGGACAGGGGTCTGAAAACACCATATATTTT.

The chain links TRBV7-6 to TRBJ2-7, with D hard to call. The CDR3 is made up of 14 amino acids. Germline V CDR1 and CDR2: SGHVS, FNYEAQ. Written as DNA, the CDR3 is TGTGCGGGCACGACGCAAATAAGCTCCTACGAGCAGTACTTC. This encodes CAGTTQISSYEQYF.

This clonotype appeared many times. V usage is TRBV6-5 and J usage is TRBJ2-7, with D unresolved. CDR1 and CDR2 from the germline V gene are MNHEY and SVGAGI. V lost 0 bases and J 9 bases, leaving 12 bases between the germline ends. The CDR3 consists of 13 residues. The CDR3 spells CASSYSSGLGQYF. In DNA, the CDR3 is TGTGCCAGCAGTTACTCGTCCGGCTTGGGGCAGTACTTC.

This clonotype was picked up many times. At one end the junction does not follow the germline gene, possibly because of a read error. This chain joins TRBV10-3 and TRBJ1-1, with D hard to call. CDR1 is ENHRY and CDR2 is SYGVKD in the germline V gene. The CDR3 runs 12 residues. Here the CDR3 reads CASSAWFTQAFF. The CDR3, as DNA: TGTGCCAGCAGTGCCTGGTTTACCCAAGCTTTCTTT.

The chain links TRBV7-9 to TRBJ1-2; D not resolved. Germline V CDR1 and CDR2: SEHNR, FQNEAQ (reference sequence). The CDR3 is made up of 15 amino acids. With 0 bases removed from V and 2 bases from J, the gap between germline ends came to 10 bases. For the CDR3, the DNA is TGTGCCAGCAGCTTAGCGCTCGGGGAGAACTATGGCTACACCTTC. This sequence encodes CASSLALGENYGYTF.

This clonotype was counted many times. CDR3: CASSLAGQLNSPLHF. In DNA, the CDR3 is TGTGCCAGCAGCTTAGCAGGACAACTCAATTCACCCCTCCACTTT. The V gene is TRBV7-2, the J gene TRBJ1-6; tentative D call: TRBD1 (5 bases). The V gene's germline CDR1 is SGHTA and CDR2 FQGNSA. V was trimmed by 0 bases and J by 7 bases, leaving 10 bases between them. This CDR3 contains 15 residues.

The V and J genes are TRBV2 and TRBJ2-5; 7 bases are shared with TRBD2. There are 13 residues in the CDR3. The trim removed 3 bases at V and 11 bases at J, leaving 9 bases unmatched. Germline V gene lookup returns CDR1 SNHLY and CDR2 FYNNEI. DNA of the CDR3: TGTGCCAGCAGTGATGGGAGGGCATCAACGCAGTACTTC. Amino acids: CASSDGRASTQYF.

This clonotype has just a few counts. CDR3 in DNA: TGCAGCGCCGGGGGGGCCGGGGAGACCCAGTACTTC. Its protein is CSAGGAGETQYF. The V call is TRBV29-1, the J call TRBJ2-5; 8 bases are shared with TRBD2. CDR3 length: 12 amino acids. Germline-derived CDR1 and CDR2 are SQVTM and ANQGSEA. J lost 5 bases, V lost 7 bases, and 6 bases had no gene match.

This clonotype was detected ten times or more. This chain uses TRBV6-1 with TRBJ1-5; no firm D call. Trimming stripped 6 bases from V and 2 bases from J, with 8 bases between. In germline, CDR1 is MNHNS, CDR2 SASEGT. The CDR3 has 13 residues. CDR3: CASSDWGNQPQHF. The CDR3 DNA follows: TGTGCCAGCAGCGACTGGGGCAATCAGCCCCAGCATTTT.

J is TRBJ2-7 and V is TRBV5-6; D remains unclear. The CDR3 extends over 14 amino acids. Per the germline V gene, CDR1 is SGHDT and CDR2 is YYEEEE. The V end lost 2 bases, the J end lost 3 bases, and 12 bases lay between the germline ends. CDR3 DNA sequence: TGTGCCAGCAGCTTACCCGGAAACCTCTACGAGCAGTACTTC. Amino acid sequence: CASSLPGNLYEQYF.